Detailed here is one TCR beta chain. TCRdb's copy holds only in-frame clones and misses some; the assay was immunoSEQ multiplex PCR. The sample shows tens of thousands of clones, 85% to 95% of them seen only once. This record belongs to a study of graft-versus-host responses after intestinal transplantation. Study overall: Multivisceral, liver-intestinal, or isolated intestinal transplants were performed in recipients.

Germline V gene sequence: CDR1 WNHNN, CDR2 SYGVQD (reference sequence). Trimming shortened V by 9 bases and J by 3 bases, and 20 bases separated the two germline ends. The CDR3 is 15 residues long. The source was PBMCs, collected 262 days after intestinal transplant. V and J are TRBV10-1 and TRBJ1-2; D perhaps matches TRBD1 (6 bases). The clonotype comes from a human patient who received an intestinal transplant, so some T cells may come from the graft donor. In DNA, the CDR3 is TGCGCCAGTAAATACGGGGGCTATAGGGACTATGGCTACACCTTC. This sequence encodes CASKYGGYRDYGYTF.